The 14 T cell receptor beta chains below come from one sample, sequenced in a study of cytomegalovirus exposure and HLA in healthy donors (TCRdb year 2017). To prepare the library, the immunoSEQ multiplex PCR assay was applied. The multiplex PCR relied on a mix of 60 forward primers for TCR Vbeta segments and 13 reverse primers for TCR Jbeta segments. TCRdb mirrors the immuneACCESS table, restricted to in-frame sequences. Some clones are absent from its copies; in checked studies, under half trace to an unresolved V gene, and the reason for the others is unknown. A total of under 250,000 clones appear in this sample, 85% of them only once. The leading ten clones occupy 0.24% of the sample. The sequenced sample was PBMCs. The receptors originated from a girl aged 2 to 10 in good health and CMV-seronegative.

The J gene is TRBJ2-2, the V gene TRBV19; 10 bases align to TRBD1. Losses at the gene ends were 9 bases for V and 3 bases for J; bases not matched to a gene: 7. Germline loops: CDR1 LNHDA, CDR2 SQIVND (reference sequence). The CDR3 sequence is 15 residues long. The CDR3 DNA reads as TGTGCCAGCAAGTACGGGACAGGGGACACCGGGGAGCTGTTTTTT. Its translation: CASKYGTGDTGELFF.

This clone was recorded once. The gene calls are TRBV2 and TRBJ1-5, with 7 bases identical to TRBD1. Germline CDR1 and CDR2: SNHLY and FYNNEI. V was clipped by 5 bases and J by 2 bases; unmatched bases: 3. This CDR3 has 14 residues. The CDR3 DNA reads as TGTGCCAGCAGTCGGGGACAGCGCAATCAGCCCCAGCATTTT. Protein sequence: CASSRGQRNQPQHF. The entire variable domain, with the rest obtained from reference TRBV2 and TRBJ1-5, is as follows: EPEVTQTPSHQVTQMGQEVILRCVPISNHLYFYWYRQILGQKVEFLVSFYNNEISEKSEIFDDQFSVERPDGSNFTLKIRSTKLEDSAMYFCASSRGQRNQPQHFGDGTRLSIL.

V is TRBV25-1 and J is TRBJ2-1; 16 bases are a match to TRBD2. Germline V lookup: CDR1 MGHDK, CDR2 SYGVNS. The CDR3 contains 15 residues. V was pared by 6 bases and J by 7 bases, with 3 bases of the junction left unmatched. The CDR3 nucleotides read TGTGCCAGCAGCCCGGGACTAGCGGGAGGGAATGAGCAGTTCTTC. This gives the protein CASSPGLAGGNEQFF.

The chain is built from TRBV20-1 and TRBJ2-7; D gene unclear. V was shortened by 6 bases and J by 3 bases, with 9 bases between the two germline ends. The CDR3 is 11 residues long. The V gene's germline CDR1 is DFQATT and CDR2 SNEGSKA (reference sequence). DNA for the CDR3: TGCAGTGCCAAGCTAGGCTACGAGCAGTACTTC. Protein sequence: CSAKLGYEQYF.

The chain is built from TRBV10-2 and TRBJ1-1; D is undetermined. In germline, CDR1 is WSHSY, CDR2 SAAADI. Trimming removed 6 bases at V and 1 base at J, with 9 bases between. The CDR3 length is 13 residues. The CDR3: CASRSQANTEAFF. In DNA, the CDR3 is TGCGCCAGCAGGAGCCAGGCGAACACTGAAGCTTTCTTT.

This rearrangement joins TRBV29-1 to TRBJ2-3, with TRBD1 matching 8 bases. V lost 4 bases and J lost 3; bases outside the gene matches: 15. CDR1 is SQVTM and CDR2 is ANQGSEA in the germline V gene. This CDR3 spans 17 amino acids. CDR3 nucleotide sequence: TGCAGCGTTGCTGGCCGTGACAGGGGTCGCCGGACAGATACGCAGTATTTT. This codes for CSVAGRDRGRRTDTQYF.

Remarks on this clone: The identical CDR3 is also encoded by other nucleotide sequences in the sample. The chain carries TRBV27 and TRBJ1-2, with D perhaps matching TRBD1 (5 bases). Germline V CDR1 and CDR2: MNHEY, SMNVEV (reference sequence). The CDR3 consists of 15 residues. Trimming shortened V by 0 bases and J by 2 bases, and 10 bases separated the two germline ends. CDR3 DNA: TGTGCCAGCAGTTTATCGGTTGGGGGGAACTATGGCTACACCTTC. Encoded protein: CASSLSVGGNYGYTF.

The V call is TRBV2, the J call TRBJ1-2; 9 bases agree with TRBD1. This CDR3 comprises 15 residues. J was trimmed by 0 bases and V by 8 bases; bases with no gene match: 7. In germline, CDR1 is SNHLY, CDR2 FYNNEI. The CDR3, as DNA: TGTGCCAGCCGACTCGGACAGGGGCCTAACTATGGCTACACCTTC. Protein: CASRLGQGPNYGYTF.

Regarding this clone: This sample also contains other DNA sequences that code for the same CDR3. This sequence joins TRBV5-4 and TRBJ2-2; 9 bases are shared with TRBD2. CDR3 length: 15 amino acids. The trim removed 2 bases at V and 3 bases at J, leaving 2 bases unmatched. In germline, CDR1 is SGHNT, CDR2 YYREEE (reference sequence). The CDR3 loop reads CASSLGGRDTGELFF. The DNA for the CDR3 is TGTGCCAGCAGCTTAGGCGGGAGGGACACCGGGGAGCTGTTTTTT.

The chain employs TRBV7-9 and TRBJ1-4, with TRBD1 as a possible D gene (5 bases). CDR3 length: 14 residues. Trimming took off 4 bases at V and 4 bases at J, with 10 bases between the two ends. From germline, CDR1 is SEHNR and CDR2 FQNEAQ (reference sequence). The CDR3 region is CASSYGQGNEKLFF. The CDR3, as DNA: TGTGCCAGCAGCTATGGGCAGGGTAATGAAAAACTGTTTTTT. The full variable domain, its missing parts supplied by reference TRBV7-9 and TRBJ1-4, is DTGVSQNPRHKITKRGQNVTFRCDPISEHNRLYWYRQTLGQGPEFLTYFQNEAQLEKSRLLSDRFSAERPKGSFSTLEIQRTEQGDSAMYLCASSYGQGNEKLFFGSGTQLSVL.

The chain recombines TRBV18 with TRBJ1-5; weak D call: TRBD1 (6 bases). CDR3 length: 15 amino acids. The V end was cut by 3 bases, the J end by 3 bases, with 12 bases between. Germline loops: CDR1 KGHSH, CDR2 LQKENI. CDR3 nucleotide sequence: TGTGCCAGCTCACCGGGGGGGGCGAACAATCAGCCCCAGCATTTT. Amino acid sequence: CASSPGGANNQPQHF.

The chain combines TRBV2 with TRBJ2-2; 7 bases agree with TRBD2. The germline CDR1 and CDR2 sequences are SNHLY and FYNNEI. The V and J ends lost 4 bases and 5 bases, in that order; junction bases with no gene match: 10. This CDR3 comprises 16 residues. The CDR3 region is CASSGSTSIGTGELFF. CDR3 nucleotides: TGTGCCAGCAGTGGATCGACTAGCATCGGGACCGGGGAGCTGTTTTTT.

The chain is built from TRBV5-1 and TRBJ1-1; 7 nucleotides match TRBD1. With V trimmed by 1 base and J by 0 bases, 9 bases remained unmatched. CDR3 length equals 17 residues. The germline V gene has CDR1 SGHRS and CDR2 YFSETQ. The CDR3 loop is CASSLLGQGDLNTEAFF. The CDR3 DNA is TGCGCCAGCAGCTTGTTAGGGCAGGGGGACTTGAACACTGAAGCTTTCTTT. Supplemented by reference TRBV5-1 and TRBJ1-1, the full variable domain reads KAGVTQTPRYLIKTRGQQVTLSCSPISGHRSVSWYQQTPGQGLQFLFEYFSETQRNKGNFPGRFSGRQFSNSRSEMNVSTLELGDSALYLCASSLLGQGDLNTEAFFGQGTRLTVV.

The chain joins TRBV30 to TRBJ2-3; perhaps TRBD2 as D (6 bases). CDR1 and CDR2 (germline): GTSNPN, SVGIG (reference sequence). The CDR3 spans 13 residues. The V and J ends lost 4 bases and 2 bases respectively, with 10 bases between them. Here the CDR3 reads CAWNRDFTDTQYF. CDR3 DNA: TGTGCCTGGAACCGGGACTTCACAGATACGCAGTATTTT.